This T cell receptor beta chain was retrieved from a study of blood T cell repertoires in COVID-19. This clone was counted many times. The junction departs from the called germline gene at one end, perhaps through a read error. Using immunoSEQ multiplex PCR, the repertoire was profiled, and TCRdb retains in-frame clones only, with some absent. In the table there are fewer than 130,000 clones, less than 85% of which are singletons. Material: peripheral blood. The clonotype comes from a woman of 80 years or more with acute or convalescent COVID-19.

CDR3 region: CATSDPGQPRIF. For the CDR3, the DNA is TGTGCCACCAGTGATCCCGGACAGCCGAGGATCTTC. V gene TRBV24-1 combines with J gene TRBJ2-1, with D possibly TRBD1 on 6 matching bases. This CDR3 comprises 12 residues. Looked up from germline, CDR1 is KGHDR and CDR2 is SFDVKD.